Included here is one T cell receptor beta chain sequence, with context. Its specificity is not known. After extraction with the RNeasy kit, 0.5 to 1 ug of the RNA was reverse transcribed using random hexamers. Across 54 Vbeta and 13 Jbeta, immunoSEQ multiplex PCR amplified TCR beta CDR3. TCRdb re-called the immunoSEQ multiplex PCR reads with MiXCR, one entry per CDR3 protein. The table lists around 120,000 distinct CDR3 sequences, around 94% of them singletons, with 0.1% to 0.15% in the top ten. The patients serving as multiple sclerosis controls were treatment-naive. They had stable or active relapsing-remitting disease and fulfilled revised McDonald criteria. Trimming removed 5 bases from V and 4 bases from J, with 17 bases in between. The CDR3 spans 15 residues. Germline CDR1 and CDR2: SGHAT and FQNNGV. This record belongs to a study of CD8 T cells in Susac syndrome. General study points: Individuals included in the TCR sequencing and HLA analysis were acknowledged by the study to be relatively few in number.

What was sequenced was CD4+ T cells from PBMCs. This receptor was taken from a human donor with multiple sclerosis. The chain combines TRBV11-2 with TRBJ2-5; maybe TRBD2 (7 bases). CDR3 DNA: TGTGCCAGCAGCCTCAACCGGGGGGCCGGAGAGACCCAGTACTTC. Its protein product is CASSLNRGAGETQYF.